This TCR beta chain originates from a study of blood T cell repertoires in COVID-19. Overall study context: Acute and convalescent COVID-19 specimens originated in the United States, Italy and Spain.

This table comes from immunoSEQ multiplex PCR, and its TCRdb copy is limited to in-frame clones, with some not included. The sample consists of approximately 90,000 clones, around 72% of them appearing once. In this sample, this clone turned up a few times. The CDR3 has 14 residues. Trimming left V 4 bases short and J 0 bases short, with 7 bases between. In germline, CDR1 is MGHRA, CDR2 YSYEKL. The V call is TRBV4-1, the J call TRBJ1-3; D gene unclear. The receptor was isolated from a woman of 80 years or more with acute or convalescent COVID-19. What was sequenced was peripheral blood. The CDR3 nucleotides are TGCGCCAGCAGCCTCGGCGGCTCTGGAAACACCATATATTTT. Translation gives CASSLGGSGNTIYF.